This TCR beta chain stems from a study of cytomegalovirus exposure and HLA in healthy donors. The study, taken as a whole, reports: The authors assumed roughly uniform sequencing depth across donors for presence/absence analyses. Productive status was seen about 87% or about 30% of the time for most TCR beta V segments in an earlier analysis.

This PCR relied on a set of 60 Vbeta primers and 13 Jbeta primers. The assay was immunoSEQ multiplex PCR, and TCRdb's table has in-frame clones only and misses some. The table has roughly 200,000 clones, approximately 11% seen once. Germline V gives CDR1 LNHDA, CDR2 SQIVND (reference sequence). V lost 6 bases to trimming and J lost 7 bases; unmatched junction nucleotides: 12. The CDR3 consists of 15 residues. A word on this clone: Its antigen is not identified.

The sequence was obtained from a man aged 50 to 59 in good health and CMV-seropositive. Sequencing was done on a sample of PBMCs. The chain uses TRBV19 and TRBJ1-2; 9 bases line up with TRBD1. CDR3 DNA: TGTGCCAGTAGCCAGGAGGCAACAGGGGGCTCTGGCTACACCTTC. Translating gives CASSQEATGGSGYTF.